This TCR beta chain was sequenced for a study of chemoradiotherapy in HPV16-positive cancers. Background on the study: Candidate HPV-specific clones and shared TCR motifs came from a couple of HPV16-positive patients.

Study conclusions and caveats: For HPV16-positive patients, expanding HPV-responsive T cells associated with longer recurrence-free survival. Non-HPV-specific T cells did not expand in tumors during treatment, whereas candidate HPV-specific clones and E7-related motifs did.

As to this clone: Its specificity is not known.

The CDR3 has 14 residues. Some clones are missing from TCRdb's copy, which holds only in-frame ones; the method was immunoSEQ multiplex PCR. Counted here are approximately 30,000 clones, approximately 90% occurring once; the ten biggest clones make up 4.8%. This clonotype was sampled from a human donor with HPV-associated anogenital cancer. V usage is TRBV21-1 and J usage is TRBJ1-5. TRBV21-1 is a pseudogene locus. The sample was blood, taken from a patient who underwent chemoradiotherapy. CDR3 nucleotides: TGTGCCAGATTAACGGGGTATAGCAATCAGCCCCAGCATTTT. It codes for CARLTGYSNQPQHF.